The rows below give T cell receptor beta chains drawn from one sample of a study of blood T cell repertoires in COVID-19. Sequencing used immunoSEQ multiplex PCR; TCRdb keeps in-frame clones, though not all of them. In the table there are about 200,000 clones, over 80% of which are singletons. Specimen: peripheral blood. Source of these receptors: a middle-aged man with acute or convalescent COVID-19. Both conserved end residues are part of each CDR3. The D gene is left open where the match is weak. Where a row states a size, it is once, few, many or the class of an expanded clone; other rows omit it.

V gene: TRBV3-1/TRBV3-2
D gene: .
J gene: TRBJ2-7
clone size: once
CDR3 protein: CASSQELAGAYEQYF
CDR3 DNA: TGTGCCAGCAGCCAAGAACTGGCAGGGGCCTACGAGCAGTACTTC

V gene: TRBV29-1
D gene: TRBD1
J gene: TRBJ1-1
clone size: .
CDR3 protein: CSVTGGSAEAFF
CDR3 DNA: TGCAGCGTGACAGGGGGGAGCGCTGAAGCTTTCTTT

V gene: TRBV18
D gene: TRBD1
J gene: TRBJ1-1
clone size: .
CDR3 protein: CASSRGGQANTEAFF
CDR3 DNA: TGTGCCAGCTCACGGGGGGGACAGGCCAACACTGAAGCTTTCTTT

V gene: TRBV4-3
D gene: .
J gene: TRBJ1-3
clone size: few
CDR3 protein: CASSQDRGDSGNTIYF
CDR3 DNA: TGCGCCAGCAGCCAAGATCGGGGGGACTCTGGAAACACCATATATTTT

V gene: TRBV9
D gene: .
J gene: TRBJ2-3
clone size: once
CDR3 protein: CASSGLESDTQYF
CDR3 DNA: TGTGCCAGCAGCGGATTAGAATCCGATACGCAGTATTTT

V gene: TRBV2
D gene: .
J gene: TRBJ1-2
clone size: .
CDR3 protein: CASSEEVRLYGYTF
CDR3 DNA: TGTGCCAGCAGTGAGGAGGTCAGACTCTATGGCTACACCTTC

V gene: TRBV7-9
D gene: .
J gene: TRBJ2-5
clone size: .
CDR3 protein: CASSSSEAETQYF
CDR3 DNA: TGTGCCAGCAGCTCGTCCGAAGCGGAGACCCAGTACTTC

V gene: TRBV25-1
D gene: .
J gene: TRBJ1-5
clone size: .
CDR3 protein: CASSDPGDNQPQHF
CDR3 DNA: TGTGCCAGCAGTGATCCAGGGGACAATCAGCCCCAGCATTTT

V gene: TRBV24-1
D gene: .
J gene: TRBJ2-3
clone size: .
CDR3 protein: CATSAANTDTQYF
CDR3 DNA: TGTGCCACCAGTGCCGCGAACACAGATACGCAGTATTTT

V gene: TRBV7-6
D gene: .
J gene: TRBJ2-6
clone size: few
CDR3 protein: CASSRWGAGANVLTF
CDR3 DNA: TGTGCCAGCAGCCGTTGGGGGGCTGGGGCCAACGTCCTGACTTTC

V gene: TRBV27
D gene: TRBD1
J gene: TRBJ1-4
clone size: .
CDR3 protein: CASSLSGTVNEKLFF
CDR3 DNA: TGTGCCAGCAGTTTATCTGGGACAGTGAATGAAAAACTGTTTTTT

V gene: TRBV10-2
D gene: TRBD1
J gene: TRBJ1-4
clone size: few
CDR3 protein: CASTRDSANEKLFF
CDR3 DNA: TGCGCCAGCACCCGGGACAGCGCTAATGAAAAACTGTTTTTT

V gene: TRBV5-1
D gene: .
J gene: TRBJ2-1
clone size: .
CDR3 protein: CASSSPSLRGPYNEQFF
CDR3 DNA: TGCGCCAGCAGCTCCCCGAGTTTGCGGGGCCCCTACAATGAGCAGTTCTTC

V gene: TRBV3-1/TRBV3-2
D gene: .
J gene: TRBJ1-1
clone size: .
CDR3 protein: CASSLGSTEAFF
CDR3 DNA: TGTGCCAGCAGCCTAGGGAGCACTGAAGCTTTCTTT

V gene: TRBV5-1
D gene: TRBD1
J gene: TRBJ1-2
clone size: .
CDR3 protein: CASSSEFGTGDGYTF
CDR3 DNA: TGCGCCAGCAGCTCAGAATTTGGGACAGGGGATGGCTACACCTTC

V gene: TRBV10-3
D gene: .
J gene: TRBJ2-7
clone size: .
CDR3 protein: CAISDTGDEQYF
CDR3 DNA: TGTGCCATCAGTGACACCGGGGATGAGCAGTACTTC

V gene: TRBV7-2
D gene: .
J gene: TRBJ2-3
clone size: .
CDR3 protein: CASSLVAVTDTQYF
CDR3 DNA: TGTGCCAGCAGCTTAGTGGCCGTCACAGATACGCAGTATTTT

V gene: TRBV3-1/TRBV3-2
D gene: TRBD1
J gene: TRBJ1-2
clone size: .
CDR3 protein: CASSQGTGPLGYTF
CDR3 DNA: TGTGCCAGCAGCCAAGGGACAGGACCCTTAGGCTACACCTTC

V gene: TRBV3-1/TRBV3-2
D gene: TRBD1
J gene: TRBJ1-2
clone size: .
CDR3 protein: CASSPLSAGTGRRGYTF
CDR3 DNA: TGTGCCAGCAGCCCTCTTAGCGCCGGGACAGGGCGGAGGGGCTACACCTTC

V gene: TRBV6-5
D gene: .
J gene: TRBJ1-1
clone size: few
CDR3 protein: CAIHGRGREVTEAFF
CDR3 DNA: TGTGCCATCCACGGGCGGGGGCGAGAGGTCACTGAAGCTTTCTTT

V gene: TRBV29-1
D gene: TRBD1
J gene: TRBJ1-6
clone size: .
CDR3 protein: CSAGEPGTGSPLHF
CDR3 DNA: TGCAGCGCAGGAGAACCAGGGACAGGTTCACCCCTCCACTTT

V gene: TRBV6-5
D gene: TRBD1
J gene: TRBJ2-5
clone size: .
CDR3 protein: CASSHYLQGARTQYF
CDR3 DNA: TGTGCCAGCAGTCACTATTTACAGGGGGCTCGGACCCAGTACTTC